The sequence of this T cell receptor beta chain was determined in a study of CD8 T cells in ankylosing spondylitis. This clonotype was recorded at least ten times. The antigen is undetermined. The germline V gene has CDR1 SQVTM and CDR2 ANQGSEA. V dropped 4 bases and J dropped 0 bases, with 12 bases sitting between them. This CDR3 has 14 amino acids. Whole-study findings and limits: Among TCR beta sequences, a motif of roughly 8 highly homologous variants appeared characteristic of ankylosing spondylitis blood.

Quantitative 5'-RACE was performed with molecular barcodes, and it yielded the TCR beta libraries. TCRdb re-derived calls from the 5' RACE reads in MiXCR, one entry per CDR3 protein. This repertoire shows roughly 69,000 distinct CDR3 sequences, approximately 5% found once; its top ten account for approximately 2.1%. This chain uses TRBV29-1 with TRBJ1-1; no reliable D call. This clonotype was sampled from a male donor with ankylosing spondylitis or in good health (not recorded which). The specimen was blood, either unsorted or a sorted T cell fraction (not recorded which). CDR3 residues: CSVVIVGLNTEAFF. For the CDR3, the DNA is TGCAGCGTTGTAATCGTAGGGTTGAACACTGAAGCTTTCTTT. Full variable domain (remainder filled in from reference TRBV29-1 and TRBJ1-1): SAVISQKPSRDICQRGTSLTIQCQVDSQVTMMFWYRQQPGQSLTLIATANQGSEATYESGFVIDKFPISRPNLTFSTLTVSNMSPEDSSIYLCSVVIVGLNTEAFFGQGTRLTVV.